This record concerns one T cell receptor beta chain sequence. The source of the sample is a study of low-dose radiotherapy and immunotherapy resistance in tumors. Looked up from germline, CDR1 is MGHRA and CDR2 is YSYEKL. The CDR3 spans 16 residues. J lost 2 bases, V lost 4 bases, and 5 bases had no gene match. Priming of first-strand cDNA relied on TRAV- and TRBV-specific primers (covering alpha and beta chains). Amplification, which lasted roughly 20 PCR cycles, used a constant-region primer and V-primer adapter to amplify TCRs. TCRdb processed the reads anew with MiXCR; each CDR3 protein has one entry. The data show 30,000 or so distinct CDR3 sequences, with 45% to 55% seen just once and 5% to 6% held by the top ten. The time point: after trial treatment. The treatment here: LDRT plus nivolumab, ipilimumab, low-dose cyclophosphamide and aspirin (RACIN trial). The study gave donors nivolumab, ipilimumab, aspirin, low-dose cyclophosphamide and low-dose radiotherapy.

The J gene is TRBJ1-3, the V gene TRBV4-1; 10 bases agree with TRBD1. This sequence was found in a male donor with gallbladder cancer. Material: PBMCs, obtained after low-dose radiotherapy plus immunotherapy. CDR3 bases: TGCGCCAGCAGCCCGACAGGGGGCGCAGCTGGAAACACCATATATTTT. Translation gives CASSPTGGAAGNTIYF.